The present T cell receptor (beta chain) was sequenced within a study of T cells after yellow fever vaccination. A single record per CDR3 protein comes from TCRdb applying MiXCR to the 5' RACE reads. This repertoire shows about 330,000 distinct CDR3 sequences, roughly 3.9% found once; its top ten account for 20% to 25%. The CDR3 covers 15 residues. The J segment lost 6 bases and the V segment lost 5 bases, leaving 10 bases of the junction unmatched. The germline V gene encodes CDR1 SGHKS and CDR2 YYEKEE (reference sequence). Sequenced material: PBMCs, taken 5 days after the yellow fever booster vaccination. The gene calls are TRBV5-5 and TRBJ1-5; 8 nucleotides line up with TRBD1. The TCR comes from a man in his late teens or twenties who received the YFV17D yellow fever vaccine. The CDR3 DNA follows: TGTGCCAGCAGGACCAACCTCGACAGGGGTCAGCCCCAGCATTTT. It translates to CASRTNLDRGQPQHF.